The 7 T cell receptor beta chains below come from one sample, sequenced in a study of CD8 T cell repertoires and HIV-1 epitope variants. These receptors' targets are unknown. Measured with immunoSEQ multiplex PCR; TCRdb has only the in-frame clones, and not every one. The sample contains about 5,600 clones, about 66% of which appear only once. Sequenced material: cultured CD8+ T cells derived from PBMCs. Receptor source: a male donor with HIV.

The CDR3 DNA follows: TGTGCCAGCAGTTTAAGGGAGGGTAATGAAAAACTGTTTTTT. Protein: CASSLREGNEKLFF. The chain combines TRBV27 with TRBJ1-4; no clear D gene. Between the trimmed V and J ends, which lost 2 bases and 4 bases, there was a span of 8 bases. The CDR3 length is 14 residues. Germline V CDR1 and CDR2: MNHEY, SMNVEV (reference sequence).

This clone was seen more than once but under ten times. The rearrangement joins TRBV23-1 to TRBJ1-5; no firm D call. TRBV23-1 is marked as an open reading frame, function uncertain. This CDR3 region has 13 residues. V dropped 2 bases and J dropped 1 base, with 3 bases sitting between them. The CDR3 nucleotides read TGCGCCAGCAGTCAACGGAGCAATCAGCCCCAGCATTTT. Its protein is CASSQRSNQPQHF.

The chain couples TRBV29-1 to TRBJ2-5; D may be TRBD2 (6 bases). CDR1 and CDR2 (germline): SQVTM, ANQGSEA. V lost 0 bases, J lost 2 bases, and 16 bases lay in between. This CDR3 spans 16 amino acids. This CDR3 reads CSVEDWTEGPQETQYF. In DNA form, the CDR3 reads TGCAGCGTTGAAGACTGGACGGAGGGGCCTCAAGAGACCCAGTACTTC.

J is TRBJ1-1 and V is TRBV23-1; no firm D call. TRBV23-1 belongs to the ORF category, with a function that is uncertain. V dropped 7 bases and J dropped 1 base, with 7 bases sitting between them. There are 12 residues in the CDR3. CDR3 sequence (DNA): TGCGCCAGCAAACACGGGAACACTGAAGCTTTCTTT. It encodes CASKHGNTEAFF.

There are a few counts of this clone. The chain joins TRBV7-2 to TRBJ2-7, with D perhaps matching TRBD2 (6 bases). From germline, CDR1 is SGHTA and CDR2 FQGNSA. V was trimmed by 2 bases and J by 6 bases, leaving 8 bases between them. CDR3 length: 12 residues. The CDR3 reads CASSLRAGEQYF. In nucleotides, the CDR3 is TGTGCCAGCAGCTTACGAGCGGGCGAGCAGTACTTC. Looking up the rest from reference TRBV7-2 and TRBJ2-7 gives the full variable domain: GAGVSQSPSNKVTEKGKDVELRCDPISGHTALYWYRQSLGQGLEFLIYFQGNSAPDKSGLPSDRFSAERTGGSVSTLTIQRTQQEDSAVYLCASSLRAGEQYFGPGTRLTVT.

The chain employs TRBV6-5 and TRBJ2-1, with a weak D call TRBD2 (6 bases). Trimming removed 0 bases at V and 5 bases at J, with 11 bases between. Looked up from germline, CDR1 is MNHEY and CDR2 is SVGAGI. The CDR3 extends over 15 amino acids. CDR3: CASSYSAGSDNEQFF. CDR3 nucleotides: TGTGCCAGCAGTTACTCGGCGGGGTCTGACAATGAGCAGTTCTTC.

The chain is built from TRBV7-2 and TRBJ1-2; 8 bases are a match to TRBD1. V lost 4 bases and J lost 4; bases outside the gene matches: 11. In germline, CDR1 is SGHTA, CDR2 FQGNSA. There are 16 residues in the CDR3. The chain's CDR3 is CASSSEGGQGFYGYTF. The CDR3 coding sequence is TGTGCCAGCAGCTCAGAAGGTGGACAGGGATTCTATGGCTACACCTTC.